This record concerns one TCR beta chain sequence. Antigen specificity is unknown. Some clones are missing from TCRdb's copy, which holds only in-frame ones; the method was immunoSEQ multiplex PCR. The profile covers over 2 million clones, with over 85% appearing a single time and around 1.1% taken by the ten largest. This entry comes from a study of shared clonotypes between healthy human individuals. On the study more broadly: The donor pool was made up of two women and three men aged 18 to 49. Study-level findings and limits: Non-shared clonotypes had lower generation probabilities than clonotypes shared by all four sorted-subset donors. With a handful of donors compared, about 5.2% of naive CD4 clonotypes were shared.

Naive CD8 cells lacked CD45RO and underwent positive selection for CCR7, leaving out terminally differentiated effector memory CD45RA+ cells. There were only Caucasian adults among the donors, and all lived in Nashville, Tennessee. V lost 2 bases and J lost 7, with 12 bases in between. Germline V CDR1 and CDR2: MDHEN, SYDVKM. The CDR3 spans 14 residues. The TCR comes from a young man in good health. Material: naive CD8+ T cells sorted from blood. The genes are TRBV28 and TRBJ2-1; D remains unclear. CDR3 nucleotides: TGTGCCAGCAGTTTAGATATAGGGTGGAATGAGCAGTTCTTC. Translating gives CASSLDIGWNEQFF.